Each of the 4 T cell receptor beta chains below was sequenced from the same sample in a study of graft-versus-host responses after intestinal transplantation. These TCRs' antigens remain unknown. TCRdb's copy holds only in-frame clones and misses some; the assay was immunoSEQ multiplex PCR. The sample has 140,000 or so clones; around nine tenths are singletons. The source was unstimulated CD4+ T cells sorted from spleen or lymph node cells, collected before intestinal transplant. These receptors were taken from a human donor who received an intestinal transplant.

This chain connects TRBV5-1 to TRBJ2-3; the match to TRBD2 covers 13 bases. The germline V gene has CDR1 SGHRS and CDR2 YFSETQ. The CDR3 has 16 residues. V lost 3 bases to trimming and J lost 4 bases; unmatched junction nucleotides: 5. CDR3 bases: TGCGCCAGCAGCTCGGGACTAGCGGGAATCGCAGATACGCAGTATTTT. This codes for CASSSGLAGIADTQYF.

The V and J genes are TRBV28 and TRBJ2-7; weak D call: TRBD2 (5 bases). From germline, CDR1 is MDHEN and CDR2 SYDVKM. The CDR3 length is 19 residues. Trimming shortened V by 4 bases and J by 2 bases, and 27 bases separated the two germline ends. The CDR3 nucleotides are TGTGCCAGCAGTTCCCATACTCCGATCAGGAGGAAGACTACCTACGAGCAGTACTTC. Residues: CASSSHTPIRRKTTYEQYF.

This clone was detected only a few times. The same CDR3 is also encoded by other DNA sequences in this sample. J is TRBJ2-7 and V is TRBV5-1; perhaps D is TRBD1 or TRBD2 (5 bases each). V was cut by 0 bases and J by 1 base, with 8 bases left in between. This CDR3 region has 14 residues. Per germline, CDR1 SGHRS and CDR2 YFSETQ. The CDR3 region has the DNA TGCGCCAGCAGCTTGGCCAGGGAGTCCTACGAGCAGTACTTC. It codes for CASSLARESYEQYF.

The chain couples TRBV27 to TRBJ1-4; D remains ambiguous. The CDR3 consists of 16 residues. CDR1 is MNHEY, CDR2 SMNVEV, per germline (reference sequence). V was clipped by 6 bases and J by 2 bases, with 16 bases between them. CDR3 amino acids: CASRLGPTATNEKLFF. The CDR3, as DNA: TGTGCCAGCAGACTTGGCCCAACCGCCACTAATGAAAAACTGTTTTTT.